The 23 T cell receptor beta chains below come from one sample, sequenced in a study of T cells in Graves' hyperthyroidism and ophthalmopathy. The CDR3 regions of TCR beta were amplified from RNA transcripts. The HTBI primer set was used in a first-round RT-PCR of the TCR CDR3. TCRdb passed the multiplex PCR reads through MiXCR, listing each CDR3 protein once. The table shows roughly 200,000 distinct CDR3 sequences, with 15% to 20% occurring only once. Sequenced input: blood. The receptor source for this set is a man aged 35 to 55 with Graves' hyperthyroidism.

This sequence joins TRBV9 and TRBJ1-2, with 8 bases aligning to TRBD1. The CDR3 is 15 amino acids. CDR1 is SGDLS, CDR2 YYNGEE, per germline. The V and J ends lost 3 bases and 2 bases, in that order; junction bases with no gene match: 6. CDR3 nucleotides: TGTGCCAGCAGCGGCCGGACAGGGTACAACTATGGCTACACCTTC. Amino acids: CASSGRTGYNYGYTF.

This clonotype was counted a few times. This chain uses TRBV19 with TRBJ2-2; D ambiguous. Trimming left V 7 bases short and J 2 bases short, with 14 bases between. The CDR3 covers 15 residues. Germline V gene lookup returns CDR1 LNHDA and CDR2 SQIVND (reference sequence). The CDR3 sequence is CASIIGSTNTGELFF. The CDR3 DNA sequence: TGTGCCAGTATCATCGGTAGTACCAACACCGGGGAGCTGTTTTTT.

The CDR3 is CAISESNSYNEQFF. CDR3 DNA: TGTGCCATCAGTGAGTCGAACAGCTACAATGAGCAGTTCTTC. The V gene is TRBV10-3, the J gene TRBJ2-1; D is ambiguous. Per germline, CDR1 ENHRY and CDR2 SYGVKD. The CDR3 is 14 residues long. Trimming stripped 0 bases from V and 3 bases from J, with 6 bases between.

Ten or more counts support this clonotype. DNA for the CDR3: TGTGCCAGCAGCTTTTCCGTCGGGGGCGAGCAGTACTTC. Protein product: CASSFSVGGEQYF. The chain has TRBV7-9 and TRBJ2-7, with D possibly TRBD2 on 6 matching bases. CDR1 and CDR2 from the germline V gene are SEHNR and FQNEAQ (reference sequence). V lost 3 bases and J 6 bases, leaving 12 bases between the germline ends. The CDR3 sequence is 13 residues long.

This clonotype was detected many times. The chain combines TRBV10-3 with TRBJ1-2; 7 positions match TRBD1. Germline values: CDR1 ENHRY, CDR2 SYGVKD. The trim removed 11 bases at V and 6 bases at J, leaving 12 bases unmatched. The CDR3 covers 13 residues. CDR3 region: CAGTGDPDDGYTF. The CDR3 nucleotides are TGTGCCGGTACAGGGGATCCCGACGATGGCTACACCTTC.

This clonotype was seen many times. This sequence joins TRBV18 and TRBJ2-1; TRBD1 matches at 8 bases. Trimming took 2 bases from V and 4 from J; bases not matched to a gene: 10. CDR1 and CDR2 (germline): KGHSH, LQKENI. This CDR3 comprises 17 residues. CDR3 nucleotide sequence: TGTGCCAGCTCACCAACAAGAGGGACAGGCGATTACAATGAGCAGTTCTTC. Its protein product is CASSPTRGTGDYNEQFF.

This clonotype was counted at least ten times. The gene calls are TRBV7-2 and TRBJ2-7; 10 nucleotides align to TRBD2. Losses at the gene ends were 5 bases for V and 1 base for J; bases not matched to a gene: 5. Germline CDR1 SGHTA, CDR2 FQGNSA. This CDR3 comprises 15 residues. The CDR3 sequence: CASSPSGGVSYEQYF. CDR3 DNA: TGTGCCAGCAGCCCTAGCGGGGGAGTATCCTACGAGCAGTACTTC. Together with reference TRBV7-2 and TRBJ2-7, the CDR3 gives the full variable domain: GAGVSQSPSNKVTEKGKDVELRCDPISGHTALYWYRQSLGQGLEFLIYFQGNSAPDKSGLPSDRFSAERTGGSVSTLTIQRTQQEDSAVYLCASSPSGGVSYEQYFGPGTRLTVT.

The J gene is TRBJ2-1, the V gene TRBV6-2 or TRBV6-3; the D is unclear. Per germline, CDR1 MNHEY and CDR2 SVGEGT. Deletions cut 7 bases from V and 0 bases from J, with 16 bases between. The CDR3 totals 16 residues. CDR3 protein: CASTRMAASSYNEQFF. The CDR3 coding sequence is TGTGCCAGCACCCGAATGGCGGCAAGCTCCTACAATGAGCAGTTCTTC.

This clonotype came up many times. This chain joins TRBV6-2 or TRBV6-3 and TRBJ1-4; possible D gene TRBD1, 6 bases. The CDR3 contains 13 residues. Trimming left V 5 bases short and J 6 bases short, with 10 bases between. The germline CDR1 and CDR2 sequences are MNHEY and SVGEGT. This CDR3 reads CASSGQSHEKLFF. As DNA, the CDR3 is TGTGCCAGCAGTGGACAGTCCCATGAAAAACTGTTTTTT.

The CDR3 reads CASPERGQTEAFF. For the CDR3, the DNA is TGTGCCAGCCCCGAACGGGGACAGACCGAAGCTTTCTTT. The chain uses TRBV6-1 and TRBJ1-1, with 7 bases aligning to TRBD1. The CDR3 sequence is 13 residues long. The germline gives CDR1 MNHNS, CDR2 SASEGT. Trimming took 8 bases from V and 8 from J; bases not matched to a gene: 11.

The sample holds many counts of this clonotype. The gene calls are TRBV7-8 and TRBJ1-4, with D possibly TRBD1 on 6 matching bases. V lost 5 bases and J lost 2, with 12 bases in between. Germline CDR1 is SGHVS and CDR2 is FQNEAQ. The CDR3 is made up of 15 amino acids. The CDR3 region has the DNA TGTGCCAGCAGCCGCGGGGGGCGGACTAATGAAAAACTGTTTTTT. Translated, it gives CASSRGGRTNEKLFF.

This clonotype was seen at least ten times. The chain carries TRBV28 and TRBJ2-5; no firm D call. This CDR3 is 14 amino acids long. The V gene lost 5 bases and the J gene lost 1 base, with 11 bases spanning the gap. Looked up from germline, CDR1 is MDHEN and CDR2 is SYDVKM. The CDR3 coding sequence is TGTGCCAGCAGTATGGGTTTAGCCCAAGAGACCCAGTACTTC. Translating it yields CASSMGLAQETQYF.

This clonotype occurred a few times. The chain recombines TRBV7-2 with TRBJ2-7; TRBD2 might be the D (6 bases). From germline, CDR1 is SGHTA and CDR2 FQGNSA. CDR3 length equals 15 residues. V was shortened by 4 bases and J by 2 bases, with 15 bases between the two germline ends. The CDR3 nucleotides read TGTGCCAGCAGCTCCTCCGGGACTCCAACCTACGAGCAGTACTTC. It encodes CASSSSGTPTYEQYF.

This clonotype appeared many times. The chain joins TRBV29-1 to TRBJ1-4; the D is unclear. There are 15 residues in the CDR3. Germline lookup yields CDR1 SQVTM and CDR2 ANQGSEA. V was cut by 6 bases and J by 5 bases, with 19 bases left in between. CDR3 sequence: CSVGAPGLGNEKLFF. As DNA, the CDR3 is TGCAGCGTCGGAGCCCCCGGACTGGGAAATGAAAAACTGTTTTTT.

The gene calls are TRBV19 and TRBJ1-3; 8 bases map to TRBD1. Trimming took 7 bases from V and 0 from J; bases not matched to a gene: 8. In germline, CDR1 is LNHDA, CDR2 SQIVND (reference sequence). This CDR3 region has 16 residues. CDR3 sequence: CASTHLGTGSGNTIYF. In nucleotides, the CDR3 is TGTGCCAGTACCCACTTAGGGACAGGCTCTGGAAACACCATATATTTT.

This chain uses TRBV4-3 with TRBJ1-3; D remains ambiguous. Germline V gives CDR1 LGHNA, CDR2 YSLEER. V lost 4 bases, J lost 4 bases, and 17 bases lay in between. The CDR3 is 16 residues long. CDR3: CASSPSAPTAGNTIYF. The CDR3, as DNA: TGCGCCAGCAGCCCATCGGCGCCCACTGCGGGAAACACCATATATTTT.

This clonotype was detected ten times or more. CDR3 in DNA: TGTGCCAGCAGCTTACACAGCGAGACCCAGTACTTC. Protein: CASSLHSETQYF. The chain joins TRBV11-2 to TRBJ2-5; D is unresolved. V was cut by 2 bases and J by 5 bases, with 6 bases left in between. This CDR3 spans 12 amino acids. In germline, CDR1 is SGHAT, CDR2 FQNNGV.

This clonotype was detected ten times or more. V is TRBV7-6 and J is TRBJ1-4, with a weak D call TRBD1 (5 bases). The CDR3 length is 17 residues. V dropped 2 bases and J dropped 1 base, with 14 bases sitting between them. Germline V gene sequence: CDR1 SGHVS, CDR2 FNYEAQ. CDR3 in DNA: TGTGCCAGCAGCTTAACCTTCAGGGCGGAAACTAATGAAAAACTGTTTTTT. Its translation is CASSLTFRAETNEKLFF.

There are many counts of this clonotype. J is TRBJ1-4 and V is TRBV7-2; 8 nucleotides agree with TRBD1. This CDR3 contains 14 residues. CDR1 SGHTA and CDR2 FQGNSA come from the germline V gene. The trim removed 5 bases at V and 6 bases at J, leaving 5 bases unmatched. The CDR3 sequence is CASSIDRGDEKLFF. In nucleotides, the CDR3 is TGTGCCAGCAGCATTGACAGGGGAGATGAAAAACTGTTTTTT. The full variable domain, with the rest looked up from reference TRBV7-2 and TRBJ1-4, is GAGVSQSPSNKVTEKGKDVELRCDPISGHTALYWYRQSLGQGLEFLIYFQGNSAPDKSGLPSDRFSAERTGGSVSTLTIQRTQQEDSAVYLCASSIDRGDEKLFFGSGTQLSVL.

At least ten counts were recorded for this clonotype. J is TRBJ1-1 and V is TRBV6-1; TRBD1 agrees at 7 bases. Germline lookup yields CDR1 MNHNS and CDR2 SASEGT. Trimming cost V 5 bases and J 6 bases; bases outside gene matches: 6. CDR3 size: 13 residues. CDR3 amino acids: CASSPTGDSEAFF. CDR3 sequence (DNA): TGTGCCAGCAGTCCAACAGGGGACTCTGAAGCTTTCTTT.

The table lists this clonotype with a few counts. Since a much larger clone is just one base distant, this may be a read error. CDR3 DNA: TGTGCCAGCAGTTTTTCGGTCGTCGGTGGAAACACCATATATTTT. Translated: CASSFSVVGGNTIYF. The rearrangement joins TRBV28 to TRBJ1-3; D not certain. The CDR3 consists of 15 residues. The V end was cut by 3 bases, the J end by 3 bases, with 12 bases between. Germline CDR1 MDHEN, CDR2 SYDVKM. Based on the CDR3 plus reference TRBV28 and TRBJ1-3, the full variable domain is DVKVTQSSRYLVKRTGEKVFLECVQDMDHENMFWYRQDPGLGLRLIYFSYDVKMKEKGDIPEGYSVSREKKERFSLILESASTNQTSMYLCASSFSVVGGNTIYFGEGSWLTVV.

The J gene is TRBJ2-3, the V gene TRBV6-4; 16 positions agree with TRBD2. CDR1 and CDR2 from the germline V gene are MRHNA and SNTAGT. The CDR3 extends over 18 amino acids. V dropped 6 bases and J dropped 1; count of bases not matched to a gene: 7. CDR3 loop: CASRGGLAGGLGTDTQYF. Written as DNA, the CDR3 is TGTGCCAGCAGGGGGGGACTAGCGGGGGGGCTCGGCACAGATACGCAGTATTTT.

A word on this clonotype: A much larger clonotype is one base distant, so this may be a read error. CDR3 sequence: CASSNPTSGGFGQYF. The CDR3 DNA is TGTGCCAGCAGCAACCCGACTAGCGGGGGATTTGGGCAGTACTTC. The gene calls are TRBV7-2 and TRBJ2-7; 12 bases match TRBD2. V shed 5 bases, J shed 9 bases, and the junction held 11 bases outside the gene matches. The CDR3 is made up of 15 amino acids. In germline, CDR1 is SGHTA, CDR2 FQGNSA.